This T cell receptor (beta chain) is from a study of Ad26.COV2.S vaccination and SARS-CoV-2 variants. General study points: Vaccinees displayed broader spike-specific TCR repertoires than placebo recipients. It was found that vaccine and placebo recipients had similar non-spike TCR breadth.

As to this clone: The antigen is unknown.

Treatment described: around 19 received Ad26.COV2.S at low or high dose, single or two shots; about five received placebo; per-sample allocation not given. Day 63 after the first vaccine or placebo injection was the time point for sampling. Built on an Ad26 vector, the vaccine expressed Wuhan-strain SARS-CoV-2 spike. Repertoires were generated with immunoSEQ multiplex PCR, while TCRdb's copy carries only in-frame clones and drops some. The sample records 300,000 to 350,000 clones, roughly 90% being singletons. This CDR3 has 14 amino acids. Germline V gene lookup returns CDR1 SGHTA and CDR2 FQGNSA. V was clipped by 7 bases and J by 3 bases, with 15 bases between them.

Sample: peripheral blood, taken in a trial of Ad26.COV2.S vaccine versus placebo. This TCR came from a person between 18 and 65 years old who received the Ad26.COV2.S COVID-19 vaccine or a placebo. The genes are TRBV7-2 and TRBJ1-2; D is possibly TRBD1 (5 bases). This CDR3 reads CASTRGGQDYGYTF. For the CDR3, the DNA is TGTGCCAGCACGAGGGGAGGGCAAGACTATGGCTACACCTTC. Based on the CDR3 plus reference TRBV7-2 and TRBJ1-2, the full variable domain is GAGVSQSPSNKVTEKGKDVELRCDPISGHTALYWYRQSLGQGLEFLIYFQGNSAPDKSGLPSDRFSAERTGGSVSTLTIQRTQQEDSAVYLCASTRGGQDYGYTFGSGTRLTVV.